The 30 T cell receptor beta chains listed next were all sequenced from one sample in a study of regulatory T cells in long-lasting Graves disease. The time point was: newly diagnosed GD, antithyroid drugs for less than 3 months. The TCR library used RNA extracted from PBMCs. CDR3-region Arm-PCR and iRepertoire HTBI primers produced the TCR beta libraries. TCRdb ran MiXCR on the multiplex PCR reads and lists one entry per CDR3 protein. Of roughly 610,000 distinct CDR3 sequences listed, roughly 16% are singletons. The data were also submitted as part of a second study, on T cells in Graves' hyperthyroidism and ophthalmopathy.

Source: peripheral blood mononuclear cells (PBMCs), taken at new diagnosis, from a patient treated with antithyroid drugs. All receptors derive from a young woman with Graves disease.

This clonotype has a handful of counts. The V gene is TRBV6-1, the J gene TRBJ2-7; tentatively, D is TRBD1 (6 bases). Germline V lookup: CDR1 MNHNS, CDR2 SASEGT. CDR3 size: 14 residues. The germline V and J ends were trimmed by 7 bases and 3 bases, with 16 bases remaining between them. The CDR3: CASKMDTGSYEQYF. The CDR3 region has the DNA TGTGCCAGCAAGATGGATACAGGGAGCTACGAGCAGTACTTC.

This clonotype was detected many times. The chain uses TRBV6-1 and TRBJ1-5; a possible D gene is TRBD1 (6 bases). V was clipped by 7 bases and J by 4 bases, with 14 bases between them. The V gene's germline CDR1 is MNHNS and CDR2 SASEGT. This CDR3 has 14 residues. The CDR3 DNA reads as TGTGCCAGCATCCCACAGGGTATGAATCAGCCCCAGCATTTT. This translates into CASIPQGMNQPQHF.

The chain has TRBV11-2 and TRBJ2-1, with 7 bases aligning to TRBD2. Germline CDR1 SGHAT, CDR2 FQNNGV. The CDR3 contains 14 residues. J lost 9 bases, V lost 1 base, and 6 bases had no gene match. CDR3 sequence: CASSLVGGSGEQFF. In DNA, the CDR3 is TGTGCCAGCAGCTTAGTCGGCGGGAGTGGTGAGCAGTTCTTC.

This clonotype was observed many times. The rearrangement links TRBV15 to TRBJ2-7; 10 bases align to TRBD2. In germline, CDR1 is LNHNV, CDR2 YYDKDF (reference sequence). The ends lost 0 bases at V and 2 bases at J; junction bases unmatched: 4. The CDR3 is made up of 16 amino acids. CDR3 sequence: CATSREAAGGTYEQYF. CDR3 in DNA: TGTGCCACCAGCAGAGAGGCAGCGGGAGGGACCTACGAGCAGTACTTC.

A few counts support this clonotype. V gene TRBV4-2 combines with J gene TRBJ2-7; tentatively, D is TRBD2 (5 bases). V shed 0 bases and J shed 7 bases, with 22 bases lying between them. CDR1 is LGHNA and CDR2 is YNFKEQ in the germline V gene. The CDR3 covers 17 residues. CDR3 residues: CASSQDRTWANPQEQYF. For the CDR3, the DNA is TGTGCCAGCAGCCAAGATCGGACTTGGGCTAACCCCCAGGAGCAGTACTTC.

V is TRBV15 and J is TRBJ1-2; TRBD1 is a possible D gene (6 bases). V was trimmed by 3 bases and J by 4 bases, leaving 15 bases between them. This CDR3 comprises 15 residues. Germline CDR1 and CDR2: LNHNV and YYDKDF (reference sequence). CDR3 sequence: CATSSLNRVPYGYTF. The CDR3 DNA sequence: TGTGCCACCAGCAGCCTAAACAGGGTCCCCTATGGCTACACCTTC.

This clonotype was counted ten times or more. V gene TRBV28 combines with J gene TRBJ2-1; 7 bases map to TRBD2. Germline values: CDR1 MDHEN, CDR2 SYDVKM. Germline trimming cut 7 bases from V and 7 bases from J; bases unmatched to any gene: 13. CDR3 length: 15 amino acids. The CDR3 loop reads CASIGLVTLSNEQFF. CDR3 DNA: TGTGCCAGCATAGGACTAGTTACTCTTTCAAATGAGCAGTTCTTC.

This clonotype was observed many times. This sequence joins TRBV7-9 and TRBJ2-1, with a tentative D call TRBD1 (7 bases). V was pared by 9 bases and J by 5 bases, with 23 bases between. CDR3 length: 16 residues. CDR1 and CDR2 (germline): SEHNR, FQNEAQ (reference sequence). CDR3 sequence reads: CASGRGDSRLNNEQFF. DNA for the CDR3: TGTGCCAGTGGTAGGGGGGACAGCCGGCTCAACAATGAGCAGTTCTTC.

The table lists this clonotype with many counts. This chain uses TRBV2 with TRBJ1-2, with D maybe TRBD1 (6 bases). Trimming left V 6 bases short and J 6 bases short, with 23 bases between. Germline assignment: CDR1 SNHLY and CDR2 FYNNEI. The CDR3 length is 16 residues. CDR3 DNA sequence: TGTGCCAGCAGCGAACGAATCGGACAGCCCGCAGATGGCTACACCTTC. Protein sequence: CASSERIGQPADGYTF.

This clonotype was recorded a few times. Written as DNA, the CDR3 is TGTGCCAGTAGTCTGGGGACAGGGCGGCAAGAGACCCAGTACTTC. Translating gives CASSLGTGRQETQYF. The rearrangement links TRBV19 to TRBJ2-5; TRBD1 agrees at 9 bases. CDR3 length equals 15 residues. Germline values: CDR1 LNHDA, CDR2 SQIVND (reference sequence). V was clipped by 5 bases and J by 2 bases; unmatched bases: 6.

This clonotype was picked up a small number of times. The V gene is TRBV30, the J gene TRBJ2-5; 9 bases map to TRBD2. V was clipped by 1 base and J by 1 base; unmatched bases: 4. The CDR3 runs 15 residues. Germline-derived CDR1 and CDR2 are GTSNPN and SVGIG (reference sequence). CDR3: CAWSAGTSPQETQYF. The DNA of the CDR3 is TGTGCCTGGAGTGCCGGGACTAGCCCCCAAGAGACCCAGTACTTC.

The rearrangement links TRBV7-3 to TRBJ2-4, with a tentative D call TRBD2 (5 bases). The V gene's germline CDR1 is SGHTA and CDR2 FQGTGA. Between the trimmed V and J ends, which lost 5 bases and 7 bases, there was a span of 18 bases. CDR3 length: 15 amino acids. The CDR3 DNA sequence: TGTGCCAGCAGCACGAGGGCCCAAGGGAAGAACATTCAGTACTTC. This sequence encodes CASSTRAQGKNIQYF.

The table lists this clonotype with many counts. The rearrangement links TRBV20-1 to TRBJ2-1, with 9 bases aligning to TRBD2. The CDR3 has 14 amino acids. The germline V gene has CDR1 DFQATT and CDR2 SNEGSKA (reference sequence). The ends lost 3 bases at V and 8 bases at J; junction bases unmatched: 8. The CDR3 coding sequence is TGCAGTGCTAGCCAGCGGGAGGTTATAGATGAGCAGTTCTTC. Protein product: CSASQREVIDEQFF.

This clonotype was picked up many times. Written as DNA, the CDR3 is TGTGCCAGCTCACCAACGCGGGAGTATTGGTACAATGAGCAGTTCTTC. This sequence encodes CASSPTREYWYNEQFF. This chain links TRBV18 with TRBJ2-1, with 7 bases aligning to TRBD2. Germline trimming cut 2 bases from V and 4 bases from J; bases unmatched to any gene: 8. This CDR3 is built from 16 residues. CDR1 and CDR2 from the germline V gene are KGHSH and LQKENI.

In its sample, this clonotype was seen a few times. The chain's CDR3 is CASSLGGGMGNEQFF. The CDR3 DNA is TGTGCCAGCAGCTTGGGTGGCGGGATGGGGAATGAGCAGTTCTTC. The V and J genes are TRBV5-4 and TRBJ2-1, with a tentative D call TRBD2 (6 bases). V was clipped by 0 bases and J by 7 bases, with 14 bases between them. Germline-derived CDR1 and CDR2 are SGHNT and YYREEE (reference sequence). The CDR3 spans 15 residues.

This clonotype was detected ten times or more. The chain uses TRBV28 and TRBJ1-2; D unclear. Germline V gene data show CDR1 as MDHEN and CDR2 as SYDVKM. The V and J ends lost 7 bases and 3 bases respectively, with 9 bases between them. There are 12 residues in the CDR3. The CDR3 coding sequence is TGTGCCAGCACGGCGGGGTACTATGGCTACACCTTC. Translating gives CASTAGYYGYTF.

With regard to this clonotype: This may stem from a read error, because a much larger clone lies one nucleotide away. Here the CDR3 DNA reads TGTGCCAGCAGGAAAGACAGCCTTACTAGCACAGATACGCGGTATTTT. The encoded protein is CASRKDSLTSTDTRYF. This chain uses TRBV6-1 with TRBJ2-3; perhaps TRBD2 as D (6 bases). This CDR3 has 16 amino acids. Looked up from germline, CDR1 is MNHNS and CDR2 is SASEGT.

The table lists this clonotype with many counts. This chain links TRBV30 with TRBJ1-4; 9 bases map to TRBD1. Germline V gene lookup returns CDR1 GTSNPN and CDR2 SVGIG (reference sequence). The V segment lost 0 bases and the J segment 7 bases; nucleotides outside the gene matches: 6. The CDR3 is 15 amino acids. DNA for the CDR3: TGTGCCTGGAGTGTATCAACAGGGGGCAGTGAAAAACTGTTTTTT. This sequence encodes CAWSVSTGGSEKLFF.

This chain links TRBV5-4 with TRBJ2-3; D is uncertain. Germline CDR1 SGHNT, CDR2 YYREEE (reference sequence). The CDR3 consists of 16 residues. Trimming left V 0 bases short and J 1 base short, with 12 bases between. CDR3 in DNA: TGTGCCAGCAGCTTGGGACTCTCAATAGGCACAGATACGCAGTATTTT. It specifies CASSLGLSIGTDTQYF.

With respect to this clonotype: A much larger clone differs by one base, so this may be a read error. The chain is built from TRBV20-1 and TRBJ2-7; unclear D gene. Per the germline V gene, CDR1 is DFQATT and CDR2 is SNEGSKA (reference sequence). The CDR3 runs 10 residues. The CDR3 sequence is CSARRREHYF. The CDR3 DNA reads as TGCAGTGCTAGACGACGCGAGCATTACTTC.

This clonotype has just a few counts. The V call is TRBV30, the J call TRBJ1-5, with D perhaps matching TRBD1 (6 bases). Germline assignment: CDR1 GTSNPN and CDR2 SVGIG (reference sequence). V lost 2 bases, J lost 6 bases, and 14 bases lay in between. This CDR3 spans 14 amino acids. The CDR3 protein is CAWSKRGQGQPQHF. The DNA of the CDR3 is TGTGCCTGGAGTAAGAGGGGACAAGGTCAGCCCCAGCATTTT.

There are a few counts of this clonotype. The CDR3 coding sequence is TGTGCCAGCGTTATGGGAGCTTTTTTGAACACTGAAGCTTTCTTT. Protein: CASVMGAFLNTEAFF. V usage is TRBV28 and J usage is TRBJ1-1, with D hard to call. The V end was cut by 8 bases, the J end by 0 bases, with 16 bases between. Per the germline V gene, CDR1 is MDHEN and CDR2 is SYDVKM. This CDR3 region has 15 residues.

Note on this clonotype: At one of its ends the junction is not consistent with the germline gene, which may arise from a read error. The chain combines TRBV5-1 with TRBJ2-1; possibly TRBD2 for D (7 bases). The CDR3 has 15 amino acids. Germline lookup yields CDR1 SGHRS and CDR2 YFSETQ. The CDR3 protein is CASSARVGGGHEQFF. CDR3 DNA sequence: TGTGCCAGCAGCGCAAGAGTTGGGGGGGGCCATGAGCAGTTCTTC. The whole variable domain, filled in from reference TRBV5-1 and TRBJ2-1, reads KAGVTQTPRYLIKTRGQQVTLSCSPISGHRSVSWYQQTPGQGLQFLFEYFSETQRNKGNFPGRFSGRQFSNSRSEMNVSTLELGDSALYLCASSARVGGGHEQFFGPGTRLTVL.

This clonotype appeared many times. V and J are TRBV19 and TRBJ1-1, with D tentatively TRBD1 (5 bases). CDR1 is LNHDA and CDR2 is SQIVND in the germline V gene (reference sequence). This CDR3 is 15 amino acids long. Trimming pared 6 bases from V and 0 bases from J, leaving 14 bases between. The CDR3 DNA follows: TGTGCCAGTAGCCTAGGGACCATTATGAACACTGAAGCTTTCTTT. This gives the protein CASSLGTIMNTEAFF. Using reference TRBV19 and TRBJ1-1 for the parts outside the CDR3, the full variable domain is DGGITQSPKYLFRKEGQNVTLSCEQNLNHDAMYWYRQDPGQGLRLIYYSQIVNDFQKGDIAEGYSVSREKKESFPLTVTSAQKNPTAFYLCASSLGTIMNTEAFFGQGTRLTVV.

Many counts were recorded for this clonotype. V gene TRBV27 combines with J gene TRBJ1-4; no firm D call. Trimming removed 6 bases from V and 10 bases from J, with 18 bases in between. The CDR3 covers 14 residues. Germline CDR1 reads MNHEY; CDR2 reads SMNVEV (reference sequence). The CDR3 loop is CASSLGRVSRKLFF. CDR3 nucleotide sequence: TGTGCCAGCAGCCTAGGGAGGGTATCGCGAAAACTGTTTTTT.

This clonotype was counted ten times or more. The gene calls are TRBV15 and TRBJ2-1, with a possible D match to TRBD2 (6 bases). The CDR3 is 16 amino acids. The ends were cut back, 3 bases at V and 8 bases at J, with 20 bases in the middle. Germline assignment: CDR1 LNHNV and CDR2 YYDKDF (reference sequence). This chain's CDR3 is CATSRQTRGGLDEQFF. CDR3 coding DNA: TGTGCCACCAGCAGGCAAACTAGAGGAGGGTTGGATGAGCAGTTCTTC.

This clonotype was seen a handful of times. The rearrangement joins TRBV7-2 to TRBJ2-7; D is perhaps TRBD1 (6 bases). The CDR3 consists of 15 residues. Germline lookup yields CDR1 SGHTA and CDR2 FQGNSA. V lost 5 bases and J 2 bases, leaving 16 bases between the germline ends. CDR3: CASSQTRQEPYEQYF. In DNA form, the CDR3 reads TGTGCCAGCAGCCAAACTAGACAGGAGCCCTACGAGCAGTACTTC.

This clonotype appeared a single time. V and J are TRBV19 and TRBJ2-5; 11 bases are a match to TRBD1. The V and J ends lost 5 bases and 4 bases, in that order; junction bases with no gene match: 9. CDR1 is LNHDA and CDR2 is SQIVND in the germline V gene (reference sequence). This CDR3 is 16 amino acids long. The CDR3: CASSSRTGGGRETQYF. The DNA for the CDR3 is TGTGCCAGTAGTTCCCGGACAGGGGGCGGGCGAGAGACCCAGTACTTC.

The CDR3 bases are TGTGCCAGCAGCTTACAGGGGGGTACGAACACTGAAGCTTTCTTT. The encoded protein is CASSLQGGTNTEAFF. This rearrangement joins TRBV7-9 to TRBJ1-1; 7 bases fit TRBD1. V dropped 2 bases and J dropped 1; count of bases not matched to a gene: 4. Germline lookup yields CDR1 SEHNR and CDR2 FQNEAQ (reference sequence). The CDR3 is 15 residues long.

This clonotype was found a few times. The chain combines TRBV5-4 with TRBJ2-5; D unresolved. Trimming took 4 bases from V and 2 from J, leaving 15 bases between them. CDR3 length equals 15 residues. The germline gives CDR1 SGHNT, CDR2 YYREEE (reference sequence). The CDR3 nucleotides are TGTGCCAGCAGCCCCGTTGGATTCCAACAAGAGACCCAGTACTTC. Its protein is CASSPVGFQQETQYF.